This entry lists 4 T cell receptor beta chains sequenced from one sample in a study of molecular identifiers for immune sequencing clone quantification (dated by TCRdb to 2016 to 2019). Library preparation employed PCR. The run used an Illumina HiSeq 4000. Starting from the raw public reads, TCRdb applied fastp trimming at Q25, assembled clones with MiXCR and retained in-frame beta chains. Each CDR3 protein appears once, grouped with its most common genes and DNA. The sample data list about 65,000 distinct CDR3 sequences, and roughly 20% of these were observed just once. The ten largest clones represent around 1.5% of the sample. The specimen was naive CD8+ T cells from blood, with Jurkat cell RNA spiked in. Per the publication, the cell subset or site label means: FACS-sorted CD8+CD4-CCR7+CD45RA+ naive T cells. The receptors were gathered from a human donor in good health. Some libraries in this study had Jurkat cell RNA spiked in.

This clonotype was seen many times. The chain employs TRBV5-1 and TRBJ2-7, with no clear D. This CDR3 is built from 12 residues. V was cut by 0 bases and J by 6 bases, with 7 bases left in between. From germline, CDR1 is SGHRS and CDR2 YFSETQ. CDR3: CASSLAGFEQYF. The CDR3 region has the DNA TGCGCCAGCAGCTTGGCCGGGTTCGAGCAGTACTTC.

The table lists this clonotype with many counts. V and J are TRBV12-3 or TRBV12-4 and TRBJ2-3, with TRBD2 matching over 7 bases. This CDR3 spans 16 amino acids. V shed 7 bases and J 3 bases; nucleotides not matched to a gene: 13. The chain's CDR3 is CASTDYQREGTDTQYF. The CDR3 bases are TGTGCCAGCACCGATTATCAGAGGGAGGGTACAGATACGCAGTATTTT.

Ten or more counts support this clonotype. This chain connects TRBV7-6 to TRBJ2-7; a weak D match, TRBD1 (6 bases). Trimming cost V 5 bases and J 7 bases, with 15 bases left between them. Germline V CDR1 and CDR2: SGHVS, FNYEAQ. The length of the CDR3 is 13 residues. CDR3 protein: CASSQLERGEQYF. The CDR3 nucleotides are TGTGCCAGCAGCCAATTAGAAAGGGGGGAGCAGTACTTC.

This clonotype was counted at least ten times. The chain recombines TRBV11-2 with TRBJ2-3; D remains ambiguous. Trimming stripped 2 bases from V and 4 bases from J, with 10 bases between. The CDR3 is 14 residues long. Germline V gives CDR1 SGHAT, CDR2 FQNNGV. CDR3 bases: TGTGCCAGCAGCTTAAGGTCTTTTTCAGATACGCAGTATTTT. Translation gives CASSLRSFSDTQYF.